The present T cell receptor (beta chain) was sequenced within a study of blood T cells in healthy people across ages. Germline V lookup: CDR1 ENHRY, CDR2 SYGVKD. The CDR3 contains 14 residues. V shed 7 bases, J shed 6 bases, and the junction held 11 bases outside the gene matches. Together with a sample-barcoded 5' primer, a J-beta primer mix was included in a second PCR lasting about 7 to 12 cycles. The authors tagged each cDNA molecule using a template-switch adaptor with 12 random nucleotides. Using its own MiXCR run on the 5' RACE reads, TCRdb lists one record per CDR3 protein. There are about 730,000 distinct CDR3 sequences in the sample; 43% occur only once, and 20% to 25% lies in the top ten. Study-level points and caveats: TCR beta diversity correlated strongly with naive T cell percentage. From one million sequenced T cells, diversity estimates were lower bounds.

Remarks on this clonotype: Its antigen is still unknown.

The sequence was collected from an older woman in good health. The sequencing input was blood. The chain joins TRBV10-3 to TRBJ2-7, with 8 nucleotides matching TRBD1. The DNA of the CDR3 is TGTGCCATCACCATGACAGGGGTAGTCGCCGAGCAGTACTTC. Encoded protein: CAITMTGVVAEQYF.